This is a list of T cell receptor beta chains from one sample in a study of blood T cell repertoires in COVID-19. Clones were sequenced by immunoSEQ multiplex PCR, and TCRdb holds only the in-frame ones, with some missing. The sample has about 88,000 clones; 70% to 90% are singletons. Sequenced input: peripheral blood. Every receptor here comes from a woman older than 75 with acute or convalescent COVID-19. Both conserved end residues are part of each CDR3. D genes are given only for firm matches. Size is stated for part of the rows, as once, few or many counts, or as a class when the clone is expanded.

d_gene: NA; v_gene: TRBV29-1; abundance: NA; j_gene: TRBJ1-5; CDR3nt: TGCAGCGTTCGGGAGGTGGGGGATGGCAATCAGCCCCAGCATTTT; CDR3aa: CSVREVGDGNQPQHF
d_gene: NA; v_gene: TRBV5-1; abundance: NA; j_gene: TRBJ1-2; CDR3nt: TGCGCCAGCCGGCCGACCGACTCTAACTATGGCTACACCTTC; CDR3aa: CASRPTDSNYGYTF
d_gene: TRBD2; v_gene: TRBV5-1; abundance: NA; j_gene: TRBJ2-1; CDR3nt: TGCGCCAGCAGCTTCCTAGCGGGGGCTAACCTAGAGCAGTTCTTC; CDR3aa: CASSFLAGANLEQFF
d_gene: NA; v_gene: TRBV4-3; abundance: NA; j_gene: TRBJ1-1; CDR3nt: TGCGCCAGCAGCCAAGTGGTAGGAGGGAACACTGAAGCTTTCTTT; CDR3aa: CASSQVVGGNTEAFF
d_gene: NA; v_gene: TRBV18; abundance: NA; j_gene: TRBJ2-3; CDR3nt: TGTGCCAGCTCACCAGGGAGCGACTTTCAGTATTTT; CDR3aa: CASSPGSDFQYF
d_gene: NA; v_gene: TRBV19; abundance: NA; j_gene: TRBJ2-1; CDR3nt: TGTGCCAGTAGGATCACAGGTAGAACGTACAATGAGCAGTTCTTC; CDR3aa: CASRITGRTYNEQFF
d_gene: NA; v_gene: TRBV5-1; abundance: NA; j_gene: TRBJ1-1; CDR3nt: TGCGCCAGCAGAGTCTCGTCCCCGGGAGGGGTGGGCACTGAAGCTTTCTTT; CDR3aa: CASRVSSPGGVGTEAFF
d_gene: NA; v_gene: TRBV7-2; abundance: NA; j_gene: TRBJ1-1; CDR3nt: TGTGCCAGCAGCTTAGGGGCACTGATGAACACTGAAGCTTTCTTT; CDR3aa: CASSLGALMNTEAFF
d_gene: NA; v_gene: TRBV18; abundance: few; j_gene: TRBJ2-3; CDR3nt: TGTGCCAGCTCACCACGGGCAGGTTCTAGCACAGATACGCAGTATTTT; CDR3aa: CASSPRAGSSTDTQYF
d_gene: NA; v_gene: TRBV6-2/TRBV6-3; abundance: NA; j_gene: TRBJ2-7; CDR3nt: TGTGCCAGCAGTTACTCCTTGCGTGACGAGCAGTACTTC; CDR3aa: CASSYSLRDEQYF
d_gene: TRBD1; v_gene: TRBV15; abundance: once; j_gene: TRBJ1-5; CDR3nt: TGTGCCACCAGCAGAGCGGGGACAGGTCACCAGCCCCAGCATTTT; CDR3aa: CATSRAGTGHQPQHF
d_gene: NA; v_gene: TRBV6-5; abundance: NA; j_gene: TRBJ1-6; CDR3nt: TGTGCCAGCAGTTACTCGGGCCTTGGGGGCTCACCCCTCCACTTT; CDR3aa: CASSYSGLGGSPLHF
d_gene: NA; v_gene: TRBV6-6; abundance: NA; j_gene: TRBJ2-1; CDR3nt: TGTGCCAGCAGTTACCGTGGGGCCCATGAGCAGTTCTTC; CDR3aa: CASSYRGAHEQFF
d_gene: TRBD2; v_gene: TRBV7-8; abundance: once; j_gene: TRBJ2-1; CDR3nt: TGTGCCAGCAGCTACGAGCGCCCCTCCAGCGGGAGTTTACATGAGCAGTTCTTC; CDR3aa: CASSYERPSSGSLHEQFF
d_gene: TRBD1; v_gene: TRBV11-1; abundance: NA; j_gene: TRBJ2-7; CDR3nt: TGTGCCAGCAGCTCCCCCGGGACAGCCTCCTACGAGCAGTACTTC; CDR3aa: CASSSPGTASYEQYF
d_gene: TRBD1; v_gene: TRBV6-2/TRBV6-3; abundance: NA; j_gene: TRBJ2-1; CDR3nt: TGTGCCAGCAGCCCTCTCTTGGGACAGGGGAACAATGAGCAGTTCTTC; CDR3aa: CASSPLLGQGNNEQFF
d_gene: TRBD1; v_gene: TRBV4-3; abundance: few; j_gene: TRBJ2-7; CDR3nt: TGCGCCAGCAGCCAAACAGGGGGCTCCTACGAGCAGTACTTC; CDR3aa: CASSQTGGSYEQYF
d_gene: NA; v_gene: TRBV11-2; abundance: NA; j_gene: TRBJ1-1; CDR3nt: TGTGCCAGCACCCAGCCAGGGATTGAAGCTTTCTTT; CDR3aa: CASTQPGIEAFF
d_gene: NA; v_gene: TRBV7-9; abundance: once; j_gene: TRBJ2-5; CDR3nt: TGTGCCAGCAGCCCGGGACATACCATCCAAGAGACCCAGTACTTC; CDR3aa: CASSPGHTIQETQYF
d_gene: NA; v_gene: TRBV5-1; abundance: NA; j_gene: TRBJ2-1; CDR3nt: TGCGCCAGCAGCCTTTATAGGGGCGAGACCTACAATGAGCAGTTCTTC; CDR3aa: CASSLYRGETYNEQFF
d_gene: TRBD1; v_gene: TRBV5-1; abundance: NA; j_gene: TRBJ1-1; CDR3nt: TGCGCCAGCAGCCGTGGACAGGGGAACACTGAAGCTTTCTTT; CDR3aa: CASSRGQGNTEAFF
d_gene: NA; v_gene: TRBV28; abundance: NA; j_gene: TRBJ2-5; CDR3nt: TGTGCCAGCAGTTTTCCGCTCCGGAGGGCCGAGGAGACCCAGTACTTC; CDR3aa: CASSFPLRRAEETQYF
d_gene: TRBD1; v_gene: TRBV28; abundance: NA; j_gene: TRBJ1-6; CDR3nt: TGTGCCAGCACCTCCCGGACAGGGGTTTATTCACCCCTCCACTTT; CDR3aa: CASTSRTGVYSPLHF
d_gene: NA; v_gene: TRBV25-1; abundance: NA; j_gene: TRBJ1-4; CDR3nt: TGTGCCAGCAGTGAAACGGGGTGGAGTGAAAAACTGTTTTTT; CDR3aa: CASSETGWSEKLFF
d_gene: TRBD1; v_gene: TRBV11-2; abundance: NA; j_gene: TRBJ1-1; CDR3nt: TGTGCCAGCAGCTTAGGAACGGCAGGGGGCGGCGAAGCTTTCTTT; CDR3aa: CASSLGTAGGGEAFF
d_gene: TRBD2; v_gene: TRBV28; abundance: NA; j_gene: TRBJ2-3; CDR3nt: TGTGCCAGCAGTTTGGCGGGACTAGCGGACACAGATACGCAGTATTTT; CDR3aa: CASSLAGLADTDTQYF
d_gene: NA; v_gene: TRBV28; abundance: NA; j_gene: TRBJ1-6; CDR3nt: TGTGCCAGCAGACTTTTCGGGGGGGGGCCCGATAATTCACCCCTCCACTTT; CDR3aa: CASRLFGGGPDNSPLHF
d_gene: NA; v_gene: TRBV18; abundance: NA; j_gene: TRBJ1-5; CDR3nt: TGTGCCAGCTCACCATCACAGGATCAGCCCCAGCATTTT; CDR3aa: CASSPSQDQPQHF
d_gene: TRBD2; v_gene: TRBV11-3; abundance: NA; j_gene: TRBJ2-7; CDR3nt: TGTGCCAGCAGCCTAGCGGGAGGCCCCCATTCCGAGCAGTACTTC; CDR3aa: CASSLAGGPHSEQYF
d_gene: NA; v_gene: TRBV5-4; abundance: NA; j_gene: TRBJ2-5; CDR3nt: TGTGCCAGCAGCTTCCAGGGCCCTTTAAGGGAGACCCAGTACTTC; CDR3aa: CASSFQGPLRETQYF
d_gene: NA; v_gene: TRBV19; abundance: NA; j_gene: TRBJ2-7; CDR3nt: TGTGCCAGTAAAACGCCAACATGGGAGCAGTACTTC; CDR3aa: CASKTPTWEQYF